The entry below gives a single TCR beta chain sequence along with its context. Recipients received nonmyeloablative bone marrow transplants from related graft donors, with transient mixed chimerism. The repertoire was sequenced with immunoSEQ multiplex PCR; TCRdb's copy has only in-frame clones and lacks some. The sample lists around 61,000 clones; around 87% were seen once. The sample comes from a study of Tregs in tolerant kidney transplant recipients. Trimming shortened V by 4 bases and J by 2 bases, and 10 bases separated the two germline ends. Germline CDR1 is SGHNT and CDR2 is YYREEE (reference sequence). The CDR3 loop spans 13 amino acids.

This chain uses TRBV5-4 with TRBJ2-7; possibly TRBD1 for D (5 bases). This sequence was found in a human patient who received a combined kidney and bone marrow transplant. Among the T cells, some may be from the graft donor. The sample consisted of CD4+ T cells from blood (PBMCs), taken 6 months after the transplant. Here the CDR3 reads CASSGATAYEQYF. In nucleotides, the CDR3 is TGTGCCAGCAGCGGGGCGACGGCCTACGAGCAGTACTTC.